This TCR beta chain appears in the sequencing data of a study of shared clonotypes between healthy human individuals. About the research overall: The composition of the donors was a couple of women and a few men aged 18 to 49.

The run depth of the assay was deep. The table came from immunoSEQ multiplex PCR; TCRdb's copy has only in-frame clones and leaves some out. In the table there are approximately 640,000 clones, about nine tenths of which are singletons. V was cut by 0 bases and J by 4 bases, with 13 bases left in between. Germline CDR1 is LGHNA and CDR2 is YSLEER. The CDR3 is 15 amino acids. Study conclusions and caveats: Generation probabilities of non-shared clonotypes were lower (relative to those shared by all four donors). Roughly 5% of naive CD4 clonotypes were common to a handful of donors.

With regard to this clone: The antigen is unknown.

Sequenced input: memory CD8+ T cells from PBMCs. The subset was: CD45RO+ cells pooled with CCR7-negative TemRA cells. This receptor was obtained from a man younger than 35 in good health. Some clones in this sample may be carry-over from other donors' samples. The chain combines TRBV4-3 with TRBJ2-7; perhaps TRBD2 as D (6 bases). In DNA form, the CDR3 reads TGCGCCAGCAGCCAAGACCGGGACTTAAGATACGAGCAGTACTTC. Its translation is CASSQDRDLRYEQYF.